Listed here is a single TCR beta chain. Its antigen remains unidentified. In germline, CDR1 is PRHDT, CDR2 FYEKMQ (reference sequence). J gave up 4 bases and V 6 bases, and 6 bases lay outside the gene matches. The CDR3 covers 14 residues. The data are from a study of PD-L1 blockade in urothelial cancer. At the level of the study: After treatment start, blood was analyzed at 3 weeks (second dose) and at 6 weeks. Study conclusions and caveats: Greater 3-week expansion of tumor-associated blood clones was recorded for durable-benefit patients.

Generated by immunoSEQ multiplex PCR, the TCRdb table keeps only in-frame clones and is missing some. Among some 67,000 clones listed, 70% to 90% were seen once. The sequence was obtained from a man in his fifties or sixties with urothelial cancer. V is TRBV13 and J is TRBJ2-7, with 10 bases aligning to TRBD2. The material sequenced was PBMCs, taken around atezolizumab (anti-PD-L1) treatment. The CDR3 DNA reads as TGTGCCAGCAGAGAAGGACTAGCGGATTACGAGCAGTACTTC. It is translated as CASREGLADYEQYF.